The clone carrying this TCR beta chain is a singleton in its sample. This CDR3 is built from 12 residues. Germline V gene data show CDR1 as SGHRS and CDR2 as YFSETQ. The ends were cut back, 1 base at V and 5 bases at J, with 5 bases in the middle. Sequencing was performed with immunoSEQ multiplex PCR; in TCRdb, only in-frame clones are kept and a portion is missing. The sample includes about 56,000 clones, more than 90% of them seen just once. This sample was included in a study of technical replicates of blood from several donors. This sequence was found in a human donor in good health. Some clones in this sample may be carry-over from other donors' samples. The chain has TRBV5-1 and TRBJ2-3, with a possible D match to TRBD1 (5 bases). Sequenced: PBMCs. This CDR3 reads CASSLRGDTQYF. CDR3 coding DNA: TGCGCCAGCAGCTTGAGGGGAGATACGCAGTATTTT.